Presented here are 9 T cell receptor beta chains from one specimen sequenced in a study of blood T cell repertoires in COVID-19 (dated by TCRdb to 2020 to 2021). Library creation used the immunoSEQ multiplex PCR assay. Not all clones reach the TCRdb copy of this immuneACCESS table, which keeps in-frame sequences only. Checked studies attribute under half of the gap to unresolved V genes and leave the rest unexplained. Here the sample has approximately 100,000 clones; around 82% occur a single time. The top ten clones comprise about 6.6% of the sample. The sample was peripheral blood. Every receptor here comes from a woman in her 50s with acute or convalescent COVID-19.

V usage is TRBV5-5 and J usage is TRBJ1-2, with a tentative D call TRBD1 (6 bases). The CDR3 sequence is 15 residues long. Germline values: CDR1 SGHKS, CDR2 YYEKEE (reference sequence). The V gene lost 4 bases and the J gene lost 4 bases, with 17 bases spanning the gap. CDR3 sequence: CASSLTPTGVYGYTF. In DNA, the CDR3 is TGTGCCAGCAGCCTTACACCGACAGGAGTCTATGGCTACACCTTC.

Only a few counts were recorded for this clone. This chain links TRBV27 with TRBJ1-6; D is undetermined. Germline-derived CDR1 and CDR2 are MNHEY and SMNVEV (reference sequence). The ends were cut back, 5 bases at V and 2 bases at J, with 10 bases in the middle. The CDR3 runs 15 residues. CDR3 sequence: CASSPRGAYNSPLHF. The CDR3 region has the DNA TGTGCCAGCAGTCCCCGCGGGGCCTATAATTCACCCCTCCACTTT.

The chain has TRBV28 and TRBJ1-5; TRBD1 agrees at 10 bases. The CDR3 has 16 amino acids. Germline CDR1 MDHEN, CDR2 SYDVKM. V dropped 4 bases and J dropped 9; count of bases not matched to a gene: 12. In DNA form, the CDR3 reads TGTGCCAGCAGTTCGGCCGGGACAGGGGAACTGGGGCCCCAGCATTTT. This sequence encodes CASSSAGTGELGPQHF.

The chain couples TRBV7-9 to TRBJ1-6; 9 nucleotides line up with TRBD1. Germline CDR1 and CDR2: SEHNR and FQNEAQ (reference sequence). CDR3 length equals 15 residues. J lost 8 bases, V lost 5 bases, and 7 bases had no gene match. The CDR3 nucleotides are TGTGCCAGCAGCGCCGGGACAGGGTCCGATTCACCCCTCCACTTT. Translation: CASSAGTGSDSPLHF.

The genes are TRBV5-6 and TRBJ2-5; D may be TRBD1 (6 bases). The germline V gene has CDR1 SGHDT and CDR2 YYEEEE. V lost 0 bases, J lost 1 base, and 16 bases lay in between. The CDR3 is 17 residues long. The CDR3: CASSLVGGLGGQETQYF. Written as DNA, the CDR3 is TGTGCCAGCAGCTTGGTAGGGGGTTTAGGTGGCCAAGAGACCCAGTACTTC.

This clone showed up just a few times. This chain uses TRBV6-5 with TRBJ2-7; TRBD1 matches at 8 bases. CDR1 MNHEY and CDR2 SVGAGI come from the germline V gene. Trimming at V came to 7 bases and at J to 6 bases, leaving 14 bases not matched to a gene. This CDR3 has 15 residues. The CDR3 loop reads CASTILGTGLSEQYF. The CDR3 DNA reads TGTGCCAGCACTATTTTAGGGACAGGACTCTCCGAGCAGTACTTC.

V is TRBV5-1 and J is TRBJ1-4, with 7 bases that match TRBD1. V was pared by 4 bases and J by 5 bases, with 8 bases of the junction left unmatched. The CDR3 totals 15 residues. Germline CDR1 SGHRS, CDR2 YFSETQ. In DNA, the CDR3 is TGCGCCAGCAGCCCAAGACAGGGCCAGAATGAAAAACTGTTTTTT. Translation gives CASSPRQGQNEKLFF. Using reference TRBV5-1 and TRBJ1-4 for the parts outside the CDR3, the full variable domain is KAGVTQTPRYLIKTRGQQVTLSCSPISGHRSVSWYQQTPGQGLQFLFEYFSETQRNKGNFPGRFSGRQFSNSRSEMNVSTLELGDSALYLCASSPRQGQNEKLFFGSGTQLSVL.

The chain joins TRBV9 to TRBJ2-2; 13 nucleotides match TRBD2. The CDR3 has 17 amino acids. The trim removed 2 bases at V and 6 bases at J, leaving 7 bases unmatched. Germline CDR1 reads SGDLS; CDR2 reads YYNGEE. CDR3 DNA sequence: TGTGCCAGCAGCGTTGGACTAGCGGGGGCTGCACCCGGGGAGCTGTTTTTT. Its translation is CASSVGLAGAAPGELFF. Looking up the rest from reference TRBV9 and TRBJ2-2 gives the full variable domain: DSGVTQTPKHLITATGQRVTLRCSPRSGDLSVYWYQQSLDQGLQFLIQYYNGEERAKGNILERFSAQQFPDLHSELNLSSLELGDSALYFCASSVGLAGAAPGELFFGEGSRLTVL.

This clone was seen only a few times. V usage is TRBV2 and J usage is TRBJ1-2; D may be TRBD1 (6 bases). V was pared by 6 bases and J by 7 bases, with 15 bases between. The germline V gene encodes CDR1 SNHLY and CDR2 FYNNEI. The CDR3 covers 13 residues. CDR3: CASRKNRESGYTF. Written as DNA, the CDR3 is TGTGCCAGCAGAAAAAACAGGGAGTCTGGCTACACCTTC.